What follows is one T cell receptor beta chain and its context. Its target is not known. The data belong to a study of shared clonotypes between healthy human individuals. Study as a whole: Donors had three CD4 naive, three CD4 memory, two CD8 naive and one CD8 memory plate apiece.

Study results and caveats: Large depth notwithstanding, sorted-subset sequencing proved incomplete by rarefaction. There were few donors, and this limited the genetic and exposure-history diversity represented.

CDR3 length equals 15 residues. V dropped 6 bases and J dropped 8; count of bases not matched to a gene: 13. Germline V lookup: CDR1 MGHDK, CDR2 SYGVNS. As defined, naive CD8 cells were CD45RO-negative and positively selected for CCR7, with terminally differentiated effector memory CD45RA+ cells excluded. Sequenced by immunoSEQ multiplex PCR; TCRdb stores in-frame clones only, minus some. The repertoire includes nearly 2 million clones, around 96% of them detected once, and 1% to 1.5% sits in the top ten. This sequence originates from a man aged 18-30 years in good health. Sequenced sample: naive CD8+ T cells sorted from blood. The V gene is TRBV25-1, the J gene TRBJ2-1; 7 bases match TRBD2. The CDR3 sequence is CASSQTVGGPHEQFF. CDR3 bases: TGTGCCAGCAGCCAGACCGTGGGAGGGCCGCATGAGCAGTTCTTC.